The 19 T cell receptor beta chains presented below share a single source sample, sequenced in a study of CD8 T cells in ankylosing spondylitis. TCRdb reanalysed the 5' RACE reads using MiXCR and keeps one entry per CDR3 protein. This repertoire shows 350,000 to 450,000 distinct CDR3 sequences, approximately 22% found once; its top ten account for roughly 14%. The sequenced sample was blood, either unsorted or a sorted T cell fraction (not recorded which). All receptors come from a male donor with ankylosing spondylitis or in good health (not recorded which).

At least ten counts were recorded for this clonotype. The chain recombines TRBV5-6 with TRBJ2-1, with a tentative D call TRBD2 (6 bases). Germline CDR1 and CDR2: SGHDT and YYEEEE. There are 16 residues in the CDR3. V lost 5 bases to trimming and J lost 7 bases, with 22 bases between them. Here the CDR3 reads CASRLGTVLAVNEQFF. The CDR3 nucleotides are TGTGCCAGCAGACTTGGGACGGTATTAGCGGTGAATGAGCAGTTCTTC.

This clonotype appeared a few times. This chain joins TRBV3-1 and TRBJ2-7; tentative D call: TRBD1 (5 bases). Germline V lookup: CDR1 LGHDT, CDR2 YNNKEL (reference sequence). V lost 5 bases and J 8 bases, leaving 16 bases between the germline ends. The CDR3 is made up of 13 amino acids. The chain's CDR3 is CASSTKQGIQQYF. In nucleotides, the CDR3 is TGTGCCAGCAGCACAAAGCAGGGTATCCAGCAGTACTTC.

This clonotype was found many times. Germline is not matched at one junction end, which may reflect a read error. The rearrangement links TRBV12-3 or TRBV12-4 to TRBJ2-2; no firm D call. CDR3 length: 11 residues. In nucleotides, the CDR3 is TGCGCCAGCAGCTTGTCCGGGGAGCTGTTTTTT. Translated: CASSLSGELFF.

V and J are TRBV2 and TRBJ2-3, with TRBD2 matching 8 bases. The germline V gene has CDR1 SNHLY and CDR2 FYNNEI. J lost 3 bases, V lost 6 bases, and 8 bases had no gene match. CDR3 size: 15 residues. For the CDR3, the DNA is TGTGCCAGCAGCTCCACTTGCGGGGGGACAGATACGCAGTATTTT. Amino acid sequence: CASSSTCGGTDTQYF.

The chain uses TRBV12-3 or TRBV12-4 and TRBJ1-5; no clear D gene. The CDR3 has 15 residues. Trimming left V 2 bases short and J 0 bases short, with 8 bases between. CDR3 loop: CASSLPDGSNQPQHF. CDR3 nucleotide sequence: TGTGCCAGCAGTTTACCTGACGGTAGCAATCAGCCCCAGCATTTT.

The CDR3 region is CASSPTNSGTGELFF. The CDR3 region has the DNA TGTGCCAGCTCACCGACGAATTCGGGCACCGGGGAGCTGTTTTTT. The genes are TRBV18 and TRBJ2-2; the D is unclear. Per the germline V gene, CDR1 is KGHSH and CDR2 is LQKENI. CDR3 size: 15 residues. V was pared by 3 bases and J by 4 bases, with 12 bases between.

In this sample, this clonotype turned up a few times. As DNA, the CDR3 is TGTGCCAGCAGTGACTCAGGGGGGGAGAATGAGCAGTTCTTC. Encoded protein: CASSDSGGENEQFF. The rearrangement uses TRBV6-4 and TRBJ2-1; TRBD2 might be the D (7 bases). V lost 0 bases and J lost 7, with 10 bases in between. Germline V gives CDR1 MRHNA, CDR2 SNTAGT. The CDR3 spans 14 residues.

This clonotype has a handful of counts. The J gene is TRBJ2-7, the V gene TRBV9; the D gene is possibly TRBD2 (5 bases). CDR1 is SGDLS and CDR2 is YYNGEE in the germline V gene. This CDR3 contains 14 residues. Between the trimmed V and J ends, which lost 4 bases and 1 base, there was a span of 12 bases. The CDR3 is CASSPPTSSYEQYF. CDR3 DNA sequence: TGTGCCAGCAGCCCCCCAACTAGTTCCTACGAGCAGTACTTC.

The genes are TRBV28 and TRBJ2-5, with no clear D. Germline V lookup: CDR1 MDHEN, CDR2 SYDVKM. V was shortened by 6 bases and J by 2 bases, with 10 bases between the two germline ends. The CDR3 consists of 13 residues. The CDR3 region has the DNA TGTGCCAGCAGATTGGACGGTCAAGAGACCCAGTACTTC. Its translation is CASRLDGQETQYF.

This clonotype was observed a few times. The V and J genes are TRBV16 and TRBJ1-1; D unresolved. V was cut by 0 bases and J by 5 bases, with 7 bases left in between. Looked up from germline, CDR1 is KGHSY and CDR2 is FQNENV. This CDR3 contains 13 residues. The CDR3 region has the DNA TGTGCCAGCAGCCAATCGAGGAATACTGAAGCTTTCTTT. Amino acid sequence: CASSQSRNTEAFF.

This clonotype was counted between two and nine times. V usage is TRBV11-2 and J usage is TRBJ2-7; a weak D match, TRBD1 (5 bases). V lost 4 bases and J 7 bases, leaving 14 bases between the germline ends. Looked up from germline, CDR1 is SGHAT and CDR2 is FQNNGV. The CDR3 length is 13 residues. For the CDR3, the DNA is TGTGCCAGCAGCTCCAGGGAAAATTGGGAGCAGTACTTC. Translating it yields CASSSRENWEQYF.

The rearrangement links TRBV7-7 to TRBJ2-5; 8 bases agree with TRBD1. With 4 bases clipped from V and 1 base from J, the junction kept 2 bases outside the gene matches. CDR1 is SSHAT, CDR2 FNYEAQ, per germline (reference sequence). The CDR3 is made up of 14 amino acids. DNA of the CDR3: TGTGCCAGCAGCTCCGACAGGGGCCAAGAGACCCAGTACTTC. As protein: CASSSDRGQETQYF.

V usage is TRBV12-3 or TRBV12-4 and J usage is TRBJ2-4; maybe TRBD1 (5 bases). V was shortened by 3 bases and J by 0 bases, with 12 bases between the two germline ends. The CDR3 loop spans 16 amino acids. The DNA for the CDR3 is TGTGCCAGCAGTTTCGGAACAGGTATAGCCAAAAACATTCAGTACTTC. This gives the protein CASSFGTGIAKNIQYF.

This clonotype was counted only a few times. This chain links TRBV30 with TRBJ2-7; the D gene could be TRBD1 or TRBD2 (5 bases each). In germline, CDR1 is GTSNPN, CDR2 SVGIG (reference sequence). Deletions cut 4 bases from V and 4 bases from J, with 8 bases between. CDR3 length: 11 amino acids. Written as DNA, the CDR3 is TGTGCCTGGAATTGGGGGTACGAGCAGTACTTC. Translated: CAWNWGYEQYF.

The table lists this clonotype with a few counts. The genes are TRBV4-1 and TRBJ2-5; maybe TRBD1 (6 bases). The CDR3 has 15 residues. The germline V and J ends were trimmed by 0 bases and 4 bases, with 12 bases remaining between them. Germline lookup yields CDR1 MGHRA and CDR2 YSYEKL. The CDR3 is CASSQEDEGGETQYF. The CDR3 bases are TGCGCCAGCAGCCAAGAGGATGAAGGGGGAGAGACCCAGTACTTC.

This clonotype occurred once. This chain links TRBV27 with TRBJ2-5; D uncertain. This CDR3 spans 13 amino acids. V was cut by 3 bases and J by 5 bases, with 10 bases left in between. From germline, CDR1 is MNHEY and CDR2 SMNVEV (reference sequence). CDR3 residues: CASSFDIGETQYF. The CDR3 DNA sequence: TGTGCCAGCAGTTTCGACATCGGGGAGACCCAGTACTTC.

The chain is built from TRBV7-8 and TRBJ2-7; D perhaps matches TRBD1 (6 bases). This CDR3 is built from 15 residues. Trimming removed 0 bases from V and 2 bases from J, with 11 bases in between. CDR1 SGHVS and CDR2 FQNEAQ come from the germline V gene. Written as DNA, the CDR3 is TGTGCCAGCAGCTTAGCCCGGGACACGACCTACGAGCAGTACTTC. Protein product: CASSLARDTTYEQYF.

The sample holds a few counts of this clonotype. The CDR3 DNA sequence: TGTGCCAGCAGCACCTCGACTAGCGGGGACGAGCAGTACTTC. The encoded protein is CASSTSTSGDEQYF. The V and J genes are TRBV7-9 and TRBJ2-7; 11 positions match TRBD2. The CDR3 extends over 14 amino acids. J was trimmed by 5 bases and V by 5 bases; bases with no gene match: 5. CDR1 and CDR2 from the germline V gene are SEHNR and FQNEAQ (reference sequence).

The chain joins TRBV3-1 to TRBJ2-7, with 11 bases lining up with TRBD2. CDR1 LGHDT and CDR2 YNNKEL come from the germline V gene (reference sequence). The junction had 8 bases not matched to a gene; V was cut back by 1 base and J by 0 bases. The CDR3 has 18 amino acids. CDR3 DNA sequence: TGTGCCAGCAGCCAAGTCTTGGCTAGCGGGGGGAGCTCCTACGAGCAGTACTTC. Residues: CASSQVLASGGSSYEQYF.